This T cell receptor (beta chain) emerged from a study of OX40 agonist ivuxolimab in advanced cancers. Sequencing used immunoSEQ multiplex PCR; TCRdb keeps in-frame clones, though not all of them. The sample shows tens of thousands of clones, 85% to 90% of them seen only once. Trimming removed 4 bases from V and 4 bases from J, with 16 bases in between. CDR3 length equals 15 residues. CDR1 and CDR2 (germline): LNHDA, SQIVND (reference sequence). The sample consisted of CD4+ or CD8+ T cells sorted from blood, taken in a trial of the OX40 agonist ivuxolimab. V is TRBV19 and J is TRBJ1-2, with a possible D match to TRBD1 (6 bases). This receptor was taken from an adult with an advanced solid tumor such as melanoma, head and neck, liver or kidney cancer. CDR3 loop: CASSNTGLESYGYTF. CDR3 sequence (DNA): TGTGCCAGTAGTAATACAGGGCTGGAGAGCTATGGCTACACCTTC.